The present T cell receptor beta chain was sequenced within a study of regulatory T cells in long-lasting Graves disease. Study-level findings and limits: With a small sample size, accuracy may have been reduced. Persistent disease was associated with favored TRBV28 usage and with favored use of TRBJ1-2 and TRBJ2-5.

Germline CDR1 and CDR2: SGHRS and YFSETQ. With 0 bases removed from V and 1 base from J, the gap between germline ends came to 13 bases. CDR3 length: 16 residues. Worth noting for this clonotype: Antigen specificity is unknown.

Library construction for TCR beta used iRepertoire HTBI primers and Arm-PCR of CDR3 regions. As processed by the authors: The identification of approximately 62 TRBV and approximately 15 TRBJ segments was made across samples. One entry per CDR3 protein results from TCRdb running MiXCR on the multiplex PCR reads. The V and J calls shown here were made by TCRdb, not taken from the authors' results. This repertoire shows some 470,000 distinct CDR3 sequences, roughly 21% found once; its top ten account for roughly 6.9%. Time point given: persistent/refractory GD, antithyroid drugs over 5 years with positive TRAb. From RNA extracted from PBMCs, the TCR library was made.

Sequences were derived from peripheral blood mononuclear cells (PBMCs), sampled when the disease was refractory, from a patient treated with antithyroid drugs. This rearrangement joins TRBV5-1 to TRBJ1-1, with a tentative D call TRBD1 (6 bases). The TCR sequence derives from a female donor with Graves disease. CDR3 coding DNA: TGCGCCAGCAGCTTGGGACAGGTACGGCCGAACACTGAAGCTTTCTTT. It codes for CASSLGQVRPNTEAFF. The complete variable domain, with remaining parts taken from reference TRBV5-1 and TRBJ1-1, reads KAGVTQTPRYLIKTRGQQVTLSCSPISGHRSVSWYQQTPGQGLQFLFEYFSETQRNKGNFPGRFSGRQFSNSRSEMNVSTLELGDSALYLCASSLGQVRPNTEAFFGQGTRLTVV.